Described below is a single TCR beta chain sequence and its context. Its target is not known. Sequencing targeted expressed TCRB transcripts, as all isolated RNA had been reverse transcribed. Samples of naive, central memory and regulatory T cells yielded a mean of about 3.5 million reads. Only in-frame clones appear in the TCRdb table, and some are missing; sequencing was by immunoSEQ multiplex PCR. The sample records fewer than 500,000 clones, approximately 15% being singletons. This sample stems from a study of beta chain features in type 1 diabetes. Overall study findings and caveats: Any role of HLA type in TCRB rearrangement remained unresolved here.

Trimming pared 0 bases from V and 0 bases from J, leaving 12 bases between. CDR1 SQVTM and CDR2 ANQGSEA come from the germline V gene. CDR3 length: 15 residues. The clonotype originates from a man under 40 in good health. What was sequenced was naive CD4+ T cells from blood. The rearrangement joins TRBV29-1 to TRBJ2-7; D perhaps matches TRBD1 (5 bases). CDR3: CSVEESHRISYEQYF. The CDR3 nucleotides are TGCAGCGTTGAAGAGTCACACAGGATCTCCTACGAGCAGTACTTC.